This TCR beta chain was documented in a study of shared clonotypes between healthy human individuals. For this clone: What it recognizes is unknown.

Study results and caveats: As a rule, naive subsets had a larger estimated richness than memory subsets.

Researchers divided each subset's genomic DNA evenly across several immunoSEQ plates. TCRdb's table, derived via immunoSEQ multiplex PCR, lists solely in-frame clones and lacks some. This sample yields about 1.1 million clones, of which more than 75% are seen a single time; about 0.52% belongs to the top ten. The TCR originated in a man aged 18 to 30 in good health. Some clones in this sample may be carry-over from other donors' samples. The specimen was memory CD4+ T cells from PBMCs. Subset of the sample: CD45RA-negative fraction.

The CDR3 reads CASSSGHPEAFF. The CDR3 DNA sequence: TGTGCCAGCAGCTCGGGACACCCTGAAGCTTTCTTT. The chain couples TRBV7-9 to TRBJ1-1; possibly TRBD1 for D (6 bases). Trimming stripped 4 bases from V and 6 bases from J, with 9 bases between. Germline-derived CDR1 and CDR2 are SEHNR and FQNEAQ (reference sequence). This CDR3 spans 12 amino acids.